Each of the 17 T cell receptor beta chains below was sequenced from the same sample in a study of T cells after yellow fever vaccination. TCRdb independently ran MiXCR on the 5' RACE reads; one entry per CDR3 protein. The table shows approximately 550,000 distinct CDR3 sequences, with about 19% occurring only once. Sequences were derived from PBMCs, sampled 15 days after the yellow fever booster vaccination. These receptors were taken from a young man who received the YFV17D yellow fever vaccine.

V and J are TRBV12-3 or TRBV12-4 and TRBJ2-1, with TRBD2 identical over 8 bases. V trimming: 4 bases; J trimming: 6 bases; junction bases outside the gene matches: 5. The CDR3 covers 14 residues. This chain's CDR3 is CASSSAGGLNEQFF. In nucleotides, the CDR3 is TGTGCCAGCAGTTCCGCGGGAGGTCTCAATGAGCAGTTCTTC.

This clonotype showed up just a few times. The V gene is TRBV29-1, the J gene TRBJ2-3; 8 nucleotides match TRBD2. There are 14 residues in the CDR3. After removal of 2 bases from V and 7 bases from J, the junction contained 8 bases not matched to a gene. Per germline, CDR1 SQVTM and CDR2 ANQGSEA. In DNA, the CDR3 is TGCAGCGTTGAAAAGACGGGAGGGTCGAATACGCAGTATTTT. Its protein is CSVEKTGGSNTQYF.

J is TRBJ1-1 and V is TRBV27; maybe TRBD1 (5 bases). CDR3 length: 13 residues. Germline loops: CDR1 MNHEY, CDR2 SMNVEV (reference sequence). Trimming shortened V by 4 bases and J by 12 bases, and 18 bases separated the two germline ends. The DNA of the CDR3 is TGTGCCAGCAGTTCTCGTTCGAGGGGTGTTACTTTCTTT. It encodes CASSSRSRGVTFF.

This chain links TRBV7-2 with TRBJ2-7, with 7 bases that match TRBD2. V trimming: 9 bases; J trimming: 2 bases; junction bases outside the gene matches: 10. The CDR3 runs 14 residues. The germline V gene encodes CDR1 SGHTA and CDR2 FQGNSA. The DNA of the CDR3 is TGTGCCAGTACCCCGCGGGAGCCTACCTACGAGCAGTACTTC. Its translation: CASTPREPTYEQYF.

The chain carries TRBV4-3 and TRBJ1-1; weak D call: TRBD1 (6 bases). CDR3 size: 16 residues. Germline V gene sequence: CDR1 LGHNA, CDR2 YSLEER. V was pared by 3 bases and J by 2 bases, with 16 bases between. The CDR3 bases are TGCGCCAGCAGCCAGAGGGGGGGCAGGCGAAACACTGAAGCTTTCTTT. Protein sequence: CASSQRGGRRNTEAFF.

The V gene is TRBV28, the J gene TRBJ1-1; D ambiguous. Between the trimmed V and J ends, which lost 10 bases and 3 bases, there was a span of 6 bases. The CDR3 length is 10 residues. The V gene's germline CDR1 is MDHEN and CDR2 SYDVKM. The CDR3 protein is CATLYTEAFF. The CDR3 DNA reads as TGTGCCACCCTCTACACTGAAGCTTTCTTT.

In DNA, the CDR3 is TGCAGCGTTGAGGGGACAGGGGTGGAGACCCAGTACTTC. Translated: CSVEGTGVETQYF. The chain joins TRBV29-1 to TRBJ2-5; TRBD1 matches at 10 bases. J gave up 5 bases and V 3 bases, and 3 bases lay outside the gene matches. This CDR3 contains 13 residues. Germline values: CDR1 SQVTM, CDR2 ANQGSEA.

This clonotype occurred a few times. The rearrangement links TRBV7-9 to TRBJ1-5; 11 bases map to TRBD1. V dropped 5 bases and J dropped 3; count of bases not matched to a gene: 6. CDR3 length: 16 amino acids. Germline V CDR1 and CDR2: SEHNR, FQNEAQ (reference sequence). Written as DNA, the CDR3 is TGTGCCAGCAGCCAGGGACAGGGGGTTAACAATCAGCCCCAGCATTTT. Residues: CASSQGQGVNNQPQHF.

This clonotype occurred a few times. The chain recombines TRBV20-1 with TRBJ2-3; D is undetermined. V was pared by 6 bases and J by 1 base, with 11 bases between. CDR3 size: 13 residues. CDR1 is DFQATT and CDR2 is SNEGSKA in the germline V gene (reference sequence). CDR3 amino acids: CSAETSGTDTQYF. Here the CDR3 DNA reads TGCAGTGCGGAGACGAGCGGCACAGATACGCAGTATTTT.

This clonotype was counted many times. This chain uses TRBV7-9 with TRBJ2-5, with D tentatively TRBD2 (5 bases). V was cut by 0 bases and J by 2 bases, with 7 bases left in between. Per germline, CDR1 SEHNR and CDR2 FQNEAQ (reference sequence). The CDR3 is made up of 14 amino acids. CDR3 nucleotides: TGTGCCAGCAGCTTAGCGGGAGTTCAAGAGACCCAGTACTTC. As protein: CASSLAGVQETQYF. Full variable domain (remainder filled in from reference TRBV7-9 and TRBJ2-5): DTGVSQNPRHKITKRGQNVTFRCDPISEHNRLYWYRQTLGQGPEFLTYFQNEAQLEKSRLLSDRFSAERPKGSFSTLEIQRTEQGDSAMYLCASSLAGVQETQYFGPGTRLLVL.

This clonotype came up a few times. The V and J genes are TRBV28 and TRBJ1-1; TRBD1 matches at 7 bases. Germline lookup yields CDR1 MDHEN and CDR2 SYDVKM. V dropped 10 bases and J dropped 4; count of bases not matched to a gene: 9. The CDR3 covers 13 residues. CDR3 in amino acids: CATKTGVSTEAFF. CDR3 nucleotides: TGTGCCACAAAAACAGGGGTCTCCACTGAAGCTTTCTTT.

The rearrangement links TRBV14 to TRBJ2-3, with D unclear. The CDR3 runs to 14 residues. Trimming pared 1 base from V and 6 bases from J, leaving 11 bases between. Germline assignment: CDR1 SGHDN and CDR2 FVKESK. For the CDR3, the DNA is TGTGCCAGCAGCCAAGGATGGCTTCGGGATACGCAGTATTTT. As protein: CASSQGWLRDTQYF.

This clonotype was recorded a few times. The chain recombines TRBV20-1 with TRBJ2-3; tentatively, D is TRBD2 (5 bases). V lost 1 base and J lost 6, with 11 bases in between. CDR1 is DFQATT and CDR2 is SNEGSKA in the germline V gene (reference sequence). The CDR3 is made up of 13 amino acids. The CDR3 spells CSARVVALDTQYF. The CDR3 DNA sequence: TGCAGTGCTAGAGTGGTAGCGTTGGATACGCAGTATTTT.

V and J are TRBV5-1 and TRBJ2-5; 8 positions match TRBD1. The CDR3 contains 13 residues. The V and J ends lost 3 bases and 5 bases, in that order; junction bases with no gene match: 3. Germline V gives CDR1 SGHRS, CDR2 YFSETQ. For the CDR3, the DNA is TGCGCCAGCAGCTGGACAGGGCACGAGACCCAGTACTTC. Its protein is CASSWTGHETQYF.

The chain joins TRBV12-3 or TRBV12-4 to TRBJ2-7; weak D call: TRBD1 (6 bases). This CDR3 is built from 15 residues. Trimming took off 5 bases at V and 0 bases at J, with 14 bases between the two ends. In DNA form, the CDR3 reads TGTGCCAGCAGTAGAAGCGGCAGGGGCTCCTACGAGCAGTACTTC. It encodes CASSRSGRGSYEQYF.

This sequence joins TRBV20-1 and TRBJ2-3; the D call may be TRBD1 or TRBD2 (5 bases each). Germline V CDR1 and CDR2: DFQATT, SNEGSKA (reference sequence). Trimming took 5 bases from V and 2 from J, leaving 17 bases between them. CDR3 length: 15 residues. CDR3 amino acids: CSAYGASLYTDTQYF. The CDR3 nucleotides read TGCAGTGCTTACGGGGCTTCTCTCTACACAGATACGCAGTATTTT.

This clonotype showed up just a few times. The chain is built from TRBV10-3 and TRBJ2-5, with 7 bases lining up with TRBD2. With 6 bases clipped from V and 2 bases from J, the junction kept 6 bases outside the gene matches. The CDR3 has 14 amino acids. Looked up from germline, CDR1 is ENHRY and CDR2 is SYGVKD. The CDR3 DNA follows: TGTGCCATCAGGACTAGCTCGGTACAAGAGACCCAGTACTTC. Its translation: CAIRTSSVQETQYF.